These 20 T cell receptor beta chains were all obtained from the same sample, sequenced in a study of long-term antiretroviral therapy in people with HIV. Assay version v3.0 of immunoSEQ was used, and it was run at survey level. Generated by immunoSEQ multiplex PCR, the TCRdb table keeps only in-frame clones and is missing some. The sample contains under 30,000 clones, 85% to 95% of which appear only once. Here the sequenced sample was unsorted PBMCs, taken 5.3 years after starting antiretroviral therapy. These receptors were obtained from a man aged 50 or older with HIV.

The CDR3 is CASSSQENSYEQYF. The DNA for the CDR3 is TGCGCCAGCAGCTCACAGGAGAACTCCTACGAGCAGTACTTC. The V gene is TRBV5-1, the J gene TRBJ2-7, with D perhaps TRBD1 (5 bases). Germline V gene data show CDR1 as SGHRS and CDR2 as YFSETQ. Deletions cut 3 bases from V and 0 bases from J, with 10 bases between. CDR3 size: 14 residues.

The V call is TRBV6-5, the J call TRBJ1-3, with D possibly matching TRBD1 (5 bases). Germline loops: CDR1 MNHEY, CDR2 SVGAGI. The CDR3 extends over 16 amino acids. The V and J ends lost 0 bases and 2 bases respectively, with 11 bases between them. In nucleotides, the CDR3 is TGTGCCAGCAGTTACTCGGGGGTAGGGACTGGAAACACCATATATTTT. It codes for CASSYSGVGTGNTIYF.

The V gene is TRBV29-1, the J gene TRBJ1-2, with D uncertain. The germline V gene has CDR1 SQVTM and CDR2 ANQGSEA. The germline V and J ends were trimmed by 0 bases and 4 bases, with 9 bases remaining between them. There are 13 residues in the CDR3. The CDR3 DNA is TGCAGCGTTGAAGAGCCGGCCCCCTATGGCTACACCTTC. It yields the protein CSVEEPAPYGYTF.

This clone has a single count. The gene calls are TRBV4-3 and TRBJ1-2; D unresolved. The CDR3 runs 15 residues. Germline V CDR1 and CDR2: LGHNA, YSLEER. V lost 0 bases, J lost 2 bases, and 10 bases lay in between. The CDR3 nucleotides are TGCGCCAGCAGCCAAGATCTGAGAGGGAACTATGGCTACACCTTC. Protein: CASSQDLRGNYGYTF.

V usage is TRBV27 and J usage is TRBJ2-6, with D unclear. V lost 5 bases to trimming and J lost 4 bases, with 12 bases between them. The CDR3 consists of 15 residues. Germline-derived CDR1 and CDR2 are MNHEY and SMNVEV (reference sequence). Written as DNA, the CDR3 is TGTGCCAGCAGTCGCCGAGGAGTAGGGGCCAACGTCCTGACTTTC. Translated, it gives CASSRRGVGANVLTF.

This sequence joins TRBV29-1 and TRBJ1-1; 7 bases map to TRBD1. The CDR3 totals 16 residues. Trimming removed 0 bases from V and 0 bases from J; junction bases left unmatched: 7. Germline V lookup: CDR1 SQVTM, CDR2 ANQGSEA. The CDR3 DNA reads as TGCAGCGTTGAAGAACCATCAGGGGGTATGAACACTGAAGCTTTCTTT. The encoded protein is CSVEEPSGGMNTEAFF.

The rearrangement links TRBV2 to TRBJ1-4, with 7 bases lining up with TRBD1. CDR1 is SNHLY and CDR2 is FYNNEI in the germline V gene. The CDR3 covers 13 residues. V shed 6 bases and J 3 bases; nucleotides not matched to a gene: 1. CDR3 nucleotide sequence: TGTGCCAGCAGAGACAGGGCTAATGAAAAACTGTTTTTT. As protein: CASRDRANEKLFF. The whole variable domain, remainder taken from reference TRBV2 and TRBJ1-4, is EPEVTQTPSHQVTQMGQEVILRCVPISNHLYFYWYRQILGQKVEFLVSFYNNEISEKSEIFDDQFSVERPDGSNFTLKIRSTKLEDSAMYFCASRDRANEKLFFGSGTQLSVL.

The chain uses TRBV6-5 and TRBJ2-7, with D maybe TRBD2 (5 bases). The germline gives CDR1 MNHEY, CDR2 SVGAGI. There are 14 residues in the CDR3. Between the trimmed V and J ends, which lost 5 bases and 2 bases, there was a span of 13 bases. CDR3 coding DNA: TGTGCCAGCAGTCACGGAGGATCTGCCTACGAGCAGTACTTC. Encoded protein: CASSHGGSAYEQYF.

This clone was found once. The chain is built from TRBV30 and TRBJ1-2; 9 nucleotides line up with TRBD1. Germline lookup yields CDR1 GTSNPN and CDR2 SVGIG (reference sequence). With V trimmed by 1 base and J by 4 bases, 4 bases remained unmatched. The CDR3 has 14 residues. The CDR3 region is CAWSGDREAYGYTF. The CDR3 DNA is TGTGCCTGGAGTGGGGACAGGGAAGCCTATGGCTACACCTTC. Together with reference TRBV30 and TRBJ1-2, the CDR3 gives the full variable domain: SQTIHQWPATLVQPVGSPLSLECTVEGTSNPNLYWYRQAAGRGLQLLFYSVGIGQISSEVPQNLSASRPQDRQFILSSKKLLLSDSGFYLCAWSGDREAYGYTFGSGTRLTVV.

This sequence joins TRBV28 and TRBJ1-1; 7 bases agree with TRBD1. Germline V gives CDR1 MDHEN, CDR2 SYDVKM. J gave up 3 bases and V 6 bases, and 4 bases lay outside the gene matches. There are 13 residues in the CDR3. In DNA, the CDR3 is TGTGCCAGCAGCCGGGACAGCTACACTGAAGCTTTCTTT. Protein: CASSRDSYTEAFF. Together with reference TRBV28 and TRBJ1-1, the CDR3 gives the full variable domain: DVKVTQSSRYLVKRTGEKVFLECVQDMDHENMFWYRQDPGLGLRLIYFSYDVKMKEKGDIPEGYSVSREKKERFSLILESASTNQTSMYLCASSRDSYTEAFFGQGTRLTVV.

This chain links TRBV5-1 with TRBJ1-1, with 11 bases that match TRBD1. Unmatched junction bases numbered 6, after V lost 5 bases and J lost 3 bases. The CDR3 runs to 15 residues. Germline V gene sequence: CDR1 SGHRS, CDR2 YFSETQ. The CDR3 bases are TGCGCCAGCAGTCAGGACAGGGGGCCCCACACTGAAGCTTTCTTT. This encodes CASSQDRGPHTEAFF.

This chain links TRBV9 with TRBJ2-7, with 7 bases aligning to TRBD1. After removal of 4 bases from V and 0 bases from J, the junction contained 7 bases not matched to a gene. The CDR3 is 15 residues long. Per the germline V gene, CDR1 is SGDLS and CDR2 is YYNGEE. The CDR3 nucleotides are TGTGCCAGCAGCCCCGGACAGGTCGCCTCCTACGAGCAGTACTTC. Translating it yields CASSPGQVASYEQYF. The whole variable domain, filled in from reference TRBV9 and TRBJ2-7, reads DSGVTQTPKHLITATGQRVTLRCSPRSGDLSVYWYQQSLDQGLQFLIQYYNGEERAKGNILERFSAQQFPDLHSELNLSSLELGDSALYFCASSPGQVASYEQYFGPGTRLTVT.

This clone showed up just once. The chain recombines TRBV5-1 with TRBJ2-1; 8 nucleotides line up with TRBD2. The CDR3 runs to 15 residues. V shed 9 bases and J 0 bases; nucleotides not matched to a gene: 8. CDR1 and CDR2 (germline): SGHRS, YFSETQ. The CDR3 reads CATGVAGSSYNEQFF. In nucleotides, the CDR3 is TGCGCCACCGGGGTAGCGGGGAGCTCCTACAATGAGCAGTTCTTC.

The chain couples TRBV9 to TRBJ2-1; TRBD2 matches 11 bases. Per the germline V gene, CDR1 is SGDLS and CDR2 is YYNGEE. The V and J ends lost 0 bases and 1 base, in that order; junction bases with no gene match: 3. The CDR3 has 17 residues. The CDR3: CASSVAPSGGSYNEQFF. In DNA, the CDR3 is TGTGCCAGCAGCGTAGCCCCTAGCGGGGGGTCCTACAATGAGCAGTTCTTC.

The chain combines TRBV9 with TRBJ2-1, with TRBD2 matching 8 bases. The CDR3 covers 13 residues. Losses at the gene ends were 7 bases for V and 9 bases for J; bases not matched to a gene: 9. CDR1 SGDLS and CDR2 YYNGEE come from the germline V gene. Written as DNA, the CDR3 is TGTGCCAGCGGACCGGGGGGGGCAGGTGAGCAGTTCTTC. Residues: CASGPGGAGEQFF.

The J gene is TRBJ2-3, the V gene TRBV7-2, with a possible D match to TRBD1 (6 bases). Per germline, CDR1 SGHTA and CDR2 FQGNSA. Deletions cut 5 bases from V and 1 base from J, with 13 bases between. There are 15 residues in the CDR3. CDR3 DNA: TGTGCCAGCAGCCAGGGACACATAGGCACAGATACGCAGTATTTT. Translation: CASSQGHIGTDTQYF.

The CDR3 DNA follows: TGTGCCAGCAGCAGGCCAACAGGGACCGGGGAGCTGTTTTTT. Protein: CASSRPTGTGELFF. V usage is TRBV21-1 and J usage is TRBJ2-2; TRBD1 is the table's D call and was not checked against the DNA. TRBV21-1 is recorded as a pseudogene. The CDR3 extends over 14 amino acids.

The chain employs TRBV7-9 and TRBJ2-7; no firm D call. Germline V CDR1 and CDR2: SEHNR, FQNEAQ (reference sequence). The CDR3 loop spans 14 amino acids. The V end lost 0 bases, the J end lost 5 bases, and 11 bases lay between the germline ends. CDR3 residues: CASSLAAMIDEQYF. The CDR3 DNA reads as TGTGCCAGCAGCTTAGCGGCGATGATCGACGAGCAGTACTTC.

The V gene is TRBV2, the J gene TRBJ2-2; a possible D gene is TRBD2 (5 bases). The V gene lost 6 bases and the J gene lost 5 bases, with 19 bases spanning the gap. Germline V gives CDR1 SNHLY, CDR2 FYNNEI. The CDR3 has 16 amino acids. The CDR3, as DNA: TGTGCCAGCAGCGGAGGAAGCGGCCGGTGGACCGGGGAGCTGTTTTTT. It specifies CASSGGSGRWTGELFF.

V is TRBV20-1 and J is TRBJ1-2; TRBD1 matches 9 bases. Trimming took 3 bases from V and 11 from J; bases not matched to a gene: 4. This CDR3 spans 11 amino acids. The germline gives CDR1 DFQATT, CDR2 SNEGSKA (reference sequence). The CDR3 loop reads CSARRDRAYTF. For the CDR3, the DNA is TGCAGTGCTAGGCGGGACAGGGCATACACCTTC.